The 17 T cell receptor beta chains reported below all come from one sample, sequenced in a study of cytomegalovirus exposure and HLA in healthy donors. Both 60 Vbeta primers and 13 Jbeta primers went into the PCR. Libraries were prepared by immunoSEQ multiplex PCR; TCRdb keeps only in-frame clonotypes and omits some of them. This sample has some 160,000 clones, with 65% to 85% found just once. Sequencing input: PBMCs. These receptors all come from a middle-aged woman in good health and CMV-seropositive.

This rearrangement joins TRBV28 to TRBJ1-1; no firm D call. This CDR3 spans 14 amino acids. Trimming took 5 bases from V and 1 from J, leaving 11 bases between them. Per germline, CDR1 MDHEN and CDR2 SYDVKM. DNA of the CDR3: TGTGCCAGCAGTCCTCTGACTTCGAACACTGAAGCTTTCTTT. Translating gives CASSPLTSNTEAFF.

This clone has a handful of counts. The J gene is TRBJ1-2, the V gene TRBV6-1; 12 bases align to TRBD1. V dropped 4 bases and J dropped 8; count of bases not matched to a gene: 5. This CDR3 contains 14 residues. The germline CDR1 and CDR2 sequences are MNHNS and SASEGT. The CDR3 loop is CASSVGTGGRGYTF. The CDR3, as DNA: TGTGCCAGCAGTGTAGGGACAGGGGGCCGCGGCTACACCTTC.

The V call is TRBV4-1, the J call TRBJ2-3; 7 nucleotides agree with TRBD1. Germline CDR1 MGHRA, CDR2 YSYEKL. Trimming at V came to 4 bases and at J to 2 bases, leaving 9 bases not matched to a gene. The CDR3 contains 16 residues. The CDR3 spells CASSRGTGALTDTQYF. The CDR3 DNA sequence: TGCGCCAGCAGCCGAGGAACAGGGGCCCTCACAGATACGCAGTATTTT.

This chain joins TRBV30 and TRBJ1-5, with 9 bases identical to TRBD1. V was pared by 0 bases and J by 6 bases, with 6 bases of the junction left unmatched. Germline V lookup: CDR1 GTSNPN, CDR2 SVGIG (reference sequence). The CDR3 contains 15 residues. The DNA of the CDR3 is TGTGCCTGGAGTGTACTGGGACAGGGATCTCAGCCCCAGCATTTT. Encoded protein: CAWSVLGQGSQPQHF.

The chain combines TRBV6-1 with TRBJ2-7, with TRBD1 matching 7 bases. Trimming at V came to 6 bases and at J to 2 bases, leaving 4 bases not matched to a gene. The germline gives CDR1 MNHNS, CDR2 SASEGT. This CDR3 has 13 amino acids. The CDR3 DNA is TGTGCCAGCAGGGACAGGCTTACCTACGAGCAGTACTTC. Protein: CASRDRLTYEQYF.

This sequence joins TRBV7-9 and TRBJ1-4; 8 bases align to TRBD1. Looked up from germline, CDR1 is SEHNR and CDR2 is FQNEAQ (reference sequence). Unmatched junction bases numbered 1, after V lost 7 bases and J lost 3 bases. The CDR3 covers 13 residues. This chain's CDR3 is CASTQGANEKLFF. CDR3 DNA: TGTGCCAGCACACAGGGGGCTAATGAAAAACTGTTTTTT.

The chain is built from TRBV2 and TRBJ2-7; 9 bases align to TRBD1. Germline V CDR1 and CDR2: SNHLY, FYNNEI. The CDR3 is 12 amino acids. CDR3 nucleotides: TGTGGGGGGGGACAGGGAACCTACGAGCAGTACTTC. Translation: CGGGQGTYEQYF. Supplemented by reference TRBV2 and TRBJ2-7, the full variable domain reads EPEVTQTPSHQVTQMGQEVILRCVPISNHLYFYWYRQILGQKVEFLVSFYNNEISEKSEIFDDQFSVERPDGSNFTLKIRSTKLEDSAMYFCGGGQGTYEQYFGPGTRLTVT.

The CDR3 here is CASSALAGQYEQYF. In nucleotides, the CDR3 is TGTGCCAGTAGTGCCCTAGCGGGGCAATACGAGCAGTACTTC. The chain combines TRBV19 with TRBJ2-7; 9 nucleotides align to TRBD2. After removal of 5 bases from V and 4 bases from J, the junction contained 6 bases not matched to a gene. Germline V CDR1 and CDR2: LNHDA, SQIVND (reference sequence). The length of the CDR3 is 14 residues. The full variable domain, its missing parts supplied by reference TRBV19 and TRBJ2-7, is DGGITQSPKYLFRKEGQNVTLSCEQNLNHDAMYWYRQDPGQGLRLIYYSQIVNDFQKGDIAEGYSVSREKKESFPLTVTSAQKNPTAFYLCASSALAGQYEQYFGPGTRLTVT.

The J gene is TRBJ1-5, the V gene TRBV4-1, with D tentatively TRBD1 (5 bases). Germline V gene sequence: CDR1 MGHRA, CDR2 YSYEKL. The CDR3 contains 17 residues. V shed 0 bases and J shed 0 bases, with 12 bases lying between them. The CDR3 coding sequence is TGCGCCAGCAGCCAAGATGTGGGGGGGTTTAGCAATCAGCCCCAGCATTTT. It codes for CASSQDVGGFSNQPQHF.

The chain combines TRBV10-3 with TRBJ1-3; unclear D gene. The CDR3 runs to 12 residues. Germline V gene data show CDR1 as ENHRY and CDR2 as SYGVKD. V lost 7 bases to trimming and J lost 7 bases, with 11 bases between them. The CDR3 here is CAITPGGNTIYF. In nucleotides, the CDR3 is TGTGCCATCACCCCAGGCGGGAACACCATATATTTT.

The chain combines TRBV6-1 with TRBJ2-3; 7 bases line up with TRBD1. The junction had 9 bases not matched to a gene; V was cut back by 4 bases and J by 2 bases. This CDR3 has 16 amino acids. Germline CDR1 reads MNHNS; CDR2 reads SASEGT. The chain's CDR3 is CASSAEQGPNTDTQYF. Written as DNA, the CDR3 is TGTGCCAGCAGTGCCGAACAGGGGCCTAACACAGATACGCAGTATTTT.

The sample holds a few counts of this clone. The genes are TRBV7-2 and TRBJ2-7, with TRBD2 matching 10 bases. This CDR3 has 15 residues. The V segment lost 5 bases and the J segment 3 bases; nucleotides outside the gene matches: 7. Germline V lookup: CDR1 SGHTA, CDR2 FQGNSA. CDR3 sequence: CASSPWTSGGYEQYF. CDR3 DNA sequence: TGTGCCAGCAGCCCGTGGACTAGCGGAGGCTACGAGCAGTACTTC.

This chain links TRBV18 with TRBJ2-7; 8 nucleotides line up with TRBD1. V lost 5 bases and J lost 2; bases outside the gene matches: 5. The V gene's germline CDR1 is KGHSH and CDR2 LQKENI. There are 14 residues in the CDR3. CDR3 protein: CASSTSGQAYEQYF. In DNA, the CDR3 is TGTGCCAGCTCAACATCGGGACAGGCCTACGAGCAGTACTTC.

The chain is built from TRBV27 and TRBJ2-7; maybe TRBD2 (5 bases). This CDR3 is built from 14 residues. Trimming shortened V by 10 bases and J by 6 bases, and 22 bases separated the two germline ends. Germline V CDR1 and CDR2: MNHEY, SMNVEV (reference sequence). The CDR3 loop reads CATQQTTRFGEQYF. The CDR3 nucleotides are TGTGCCACCCAGCAGACTACCCGCTTTGGCGAGCAGTACTTC.

V is TRBV28 and J is TRBJ1-6, with 8 bases fitting TRBD1. The CDR3 extends over 13 amino acids. J was trimmed by 5 bases and V by 6 bases; bases with no gene match: 0. Per the germline V gene, CDR1 is MDHEN and CDR2 is SYDVKM. The CDR3 spells CASRGQDNSPLHF. Here the CDR3 DNA reads TGTGCCAGCAGGGGACAGGATAATTCACCCCTCCACTTT.

This chain links TRBV15 with TRBJ1-1, with D unclear. The CDR3 consists of 13 residues. Germline V gene data show CDR1 as LNHNV and CDR2 as YYDKDF (reference sequence). Trimming stripped 2 bases from V and 8 bases from J, with 12 bases between. In DNA, the CDR3 is TGTGCCACCAGCAGAACTAAGACCGGGGAAGCTTTCTTT. The encoded protein is CATSRTKTGEAFF.

V and J are TRBV19 and TRBJ2-1, with 12 bases that match TRBD1. Germline CDR1 and CDR2: LNHDA and SQIVND (reference sequence). This CDR3 has 16 amino acids. V lost 4 bases to trimming and J lost 9 bases; unmatched junction nucleotides: 10. CDR3 sequence (DNA): TGTGCCAGTAGTAGGGAACCGGGACAGGGGGCAGGTGAGCAGTTCTTC. It encodes CASSREPGQGAGEQFF.